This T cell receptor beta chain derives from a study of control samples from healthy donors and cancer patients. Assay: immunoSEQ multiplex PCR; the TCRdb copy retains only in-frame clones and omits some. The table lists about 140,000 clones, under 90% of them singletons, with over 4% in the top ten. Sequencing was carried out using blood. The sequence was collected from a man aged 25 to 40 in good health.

CDR3 sequence: CASSLQGRITEAFF. The CDR3, as DNA: TGTGCCAGCAGCTTACAGGGAAGGATCACTGAAGCTTTCTTT. The J gene is TRBJ1-1, the V gene TRBV7-2; weak D call: TRBD1 (5 bases). The CDR3 spans 14 residues. Deletions cut 2 bases from V and 4 bases from J, with 11 bases between. Germline CDR1 reads SGHTA; CDR2 reads FQGNSA.